This TCR beta chain was recorded in a study of shared clonotypes between healthy human individuals. Study as a whole: Three CD4 naive, three CD4 memory, two CD8 naive and one CD8 memory plate were used per donor.

Repertoires were generated with immunoSEQ multiplex PCR, while TCRdb's copy carries only in-frame clones and drops some. The sample has fewer than 850,000 clones; 90% are singletons. Everyone who donated was a Caucasian adult who lived in Nashville, Tennessee. Findings and limits, study-wide: Naive subsets typically showed greater estimated richness than memory subsets.

On this clone itself: The antigen is undetermined.

The CDR3 has 14 residues. Trimming at V came to 3 bases and at J to 4 bases, leaving 5 bases not matched to a gene. Germline CDR1 SEHNR, CDR2 FQNEAQ (reference sequence). The sequenced material came from memory CD8+ T cells from PBMCs. The subset was: CD45RO+ cells pooled with CCR7-negative TemRA cells. The J gene is TRBJ2-7, the V gene TRBV7-9; 8 bases fit TRBD1. This clonotype was sampled from a man in his late teens or twenties in good health. Some clones in this sample may be carry-over from other donors' samples. CDR3 loop: CASSFRDRSYEQYF. For the CDR3, the DNA is TGTGCCAGCAGCTTCCGGGACAGGAGTTACGAGCAGTACTTC.